These T cell receptor beta chains were read from a single sample in a study of shared clonotypes between healthy human individuals. The repertoire was sequenced with immunoSEQ multiplex PCR; TCRdb's copy has only in-frame clones and lacks some. In the table there are approximately 2.3 million clones, 93% of which are singletons. Sequenced material: naive CD4+ T cells from PBMCs. The receptors originated from a man younger than 35 in good health. Some clones in this sample may be carry-over from other donors' samples. Each CDR3 is given with its conserved first and last residue. The order of the fields is J gene, clone size, D gene, V gene, CDR3 protein, CDR3 DNA. D genes are given only for firm matches. Clone sizes are given selectively: once, few, many, or a class where the clone is expanded.

>TRBJ1-3|.|.|TRBV5-5
CASSSRRDLRSGNTIYF
TGTGCCAGCAGCTCCCGCCGGGACCTACGCTCTGGAAACACCATATATTTT
>TRBJ2-7|.|TRBD2|TRBV4-3
CASSQDRGSSYEQYF
TGCGCCAGCAGCCAAGACCGCGGGAGCTCCTACGAGCAGTACTTC
>TRBJ2-2|.|.|TRBV27
CASSDGRTRSAGELFF
TGTGCCAGCAGTGACGGTAGGACGAGAAGTGCCGGGGAGCTGTTTTTT
>TRBJ2-1|.|TRBD2|TRBV6-4
CASRRTSGSNNEQFF
TGTGCCAGCAGGAGGACTAGCGGGAGTAACAATGAGCAGTTCTTC
>TRBJ2-2|.|TRBD2|TRBV11-3
CASSRGLAGPNTGELFF
TGTGCCAGCAGCCGGGGACTAGCGGGGCCGAACACCGGGGAGCTGTTTTTT
>TRBJ2-5|.|.|TRBV11-2
CASSLKGWGETQYF
TGTGCCAGCAGCCTCAAAGGCTGGGGAGAGACCCAGTACTTC
>TRBJ1-2|.|TRBD1|TRBV28
CASSSRQGDGYTF
TGTGCCAGCAGTTCCCGACAGGGGGATGGCTACACCTTC
>TRBJ2-1|.|.|TRBV28
CASSFWGTSYNEQFF
TGTGCCAGCAGTTTTTGGGGGACTTCCTACAATGAGCAGTTCTTC
>TRBJ2-3|once|TRBD1|TRBV5-1
CATGTGPTDTQYF
TGCGCCACCGGGACAGGGCCGACAGATACGCAGTATTTT
>TRBJ2-3|.|TRBD2|TRBV4-3
CASSQSPRGRVTDTQYF
TGCGCCAGCAGCCAATCCCCCCGAGGGAGGGTCACAGATACGCAGTATTTT
>TRBJ2-7|.|TRBD1|TRBV12-5
CASGRDSYEQYF
TGTGCTAGTGGCCGGGACAGTTACGAGCAGTACTTC
>TRBJ2-7|.|TRBD2|TRBV2
CASSELGTSGYEQYF
TGTGCCAGCAGTGAGCTAGGGACTAGCGGATACGAGCAGTACTTC
>TRBJ2-5|once|.|TRBV9
CASSVVGLRSGETQYF
TGTGCCAGCAGCGTAGTGGGGTTAAGGAGTGGAGAGACCCAGTACTTC
>TRBJ2-1|.|.|TRBV7-8
CASSPRAGQRDNEQFF
TGTGCCAGCAGCCCAAGGGCGGGACAGAGGGACAATGAGCAGTTCTTC
>TRBJ2-5|once|.|TRBV7-9
CASSSEGETQYF
TGTGCCAGCAGCTCAGAAGGAGAGACCCAGTACTTC
>TRBJ1-4|.|.|TRBV5-1
CASSLGAGQKLFF
TGCGCCAGCAGCTTGGGGGCCGGACAAAAACTGTTTTTT
>TRBJ2-5|.|.|TRBV2
CASAGDAETQYF
TGTGCCAGCGCAGGGGACGCGGAGACCCAGTACTTC
>TRBJ1-3|once|TRBD1|TRBV28
CASGRQGAGGNTIYF
TGTGCCAGCGGAAGACAGGGGGCCGGAGGAAACACCATATATTTT
>TRBJ2-3|.|.|TRBV11-2
CASSWGDTQYF
TGTGCCAGCAGCTGGGGAGATACGCAGTATTTT
>TRBJ2-1|.|.|TRBV9
CASSVAQGGEQFF
TGTGCCAGCAGCGTAGCTCAAGGGGGAGAGCAGTTCTTC
>TRBJ2-5|.|.|TRBV11-2
CASSPTGFLNANQYF
TGTGCCAGCAGCCCAACGGGATTCCTGAACGCTAACCAGTACTTC
>TRBJ2-7|.|TRBD2|TRBV5-4
CASSLLAGVGYEQYF
TGTGCCAGCAGTTTACTAGCGGGAGTGGGCTACGAGCAGTACTTC
>TRBJ2-7|.|.|TRBV5-1
CASSFDRLSYEQYF
TGCGCCAGCAGCTTCGACAGGCTCTCCTACGAGCAGTACTTC
>TRBJ2-5|.|TRBD1|TRBV5-4
CASSWGQTQETQYF
TGTGCCAGCAGCTGGGGACAGACCCAAGAGACCCAGTACTTC
>TRBJ1-1|.|.|TRBV7-9
CASTKDSGNTEAFF
TGTGCCAGCACCAAGGACAGCGGCAACACTGAAGCTTTCTTT
>TRBJ2-1|.|.|TRBV5-1
CASSLADWYSYNEQFF
TGCGCCAGCAGCTTGGCCGACTGGTACTCCTACAATGAGCAGTTCTTC
>TRBJ1-2|.|.|TRBV28
CASSLSVTNYGYTF
TGTGCCAGCAGTTTATCAGTGACGAACTATGGCTACACCTTC
>TRBJ1-5|.|.|TRBV7-4
CASSLEQGPWNQPQHF
TGTGCCAGCAGCTTAGAACAGGGACCATGGAATCAGCCCCAGCATTTT
>TRBJ2-7|.|.|TRBV28
CASSLFRDNYEQYF
TGTGCCAGCAGTTTATTTCGGGACAACTACGAGCAGTACTTC
>TRBJ2-1|.|TRBD2|TRBV4-2
CASSHGRRLAEYNEQFF
TGTGCCAGCAGCCACGGCCGAAGACTAGCGGAATACAATGAGCAGTTCTTC
>TRBJ2-5|.|.|TRBV2
CASEGGAGFGTQYF
TGTGCCAGTGAGGGCGGGGCCGGCTTCGGGACCCAGTACTTC